Below, 22 T cell receptor beta chains from the same sample are listed, as sequenced in a study of shared clonotypes between healthy human individuals. Profiled with immunoSEQ multiplex PCR; TCRdb holds only in-frame clones, not every one. In the table there are a few million clones, approximately 93% of which are singletons. The sample taken for sequencing was naive CD4+ T cells from PBMCs. Subset described: CD45RA+ positively selected. Receptor source: a young man in good health. Some clones in this sample may be carry-over from other donors' samples.

The chain has TRBV5-4 and TRBJ2-2; perhaps TRBD2 as D (5 bases). Germline CDR1 and CDR2: SGHNT and YYREEE (reference sequence). V was cut by 4 bases and J by 3 bases, with 16 bases left in between. The CDR3 covers 16 residues. The CDR3, as DNA: TGTGCCAGCAGCCGAGGAGGTTCCGGGGACACCGGGGAGCTGTTTTTT. Its protein product is CASSRGGSGDTGELFF. Filled out from reference TRBV5-4 and TRBJ2-2, the complete variable domain reads ETGVTQSPTHLIKTRGQQVTLRCSSQSGHNTVSWYQQALGQGPQFIFQYYREEENGRGNFPPRFSGLQFPNYSSELNVNALELDDSALYLCASSRGGSGDTGELFFGEGSRLTVL.

This sequence joins TRBV4-2 and TRBJ1-1; D unresolved. CDR1 is LGHNA and CDR2 is YNFKEQ in the germline V gene. The V and J ends lost 0 bases and 3 bases respectively, with 14 bases between them. The CDR3 extends over 16 amino acids. The CDR3 region has the DNA TGTGCCAGCAGCCAAGATCAGAGTCAGACATACACTGAAGCTTTCTTT. It codes for CASSQDQSQTYTEAFF.

The chain combines TRBV2 with TRBJ2-1, with D unclear. V was pared by 7 bases and J by 9 bases, with 16 bases between. Germline V gene data show CDR1 as SNHLY and CDR2 as FYNNEI. The CDR3 sequence is 13 residues long. The chain's CDR3 is CASNPRLESEQFF. The CDR3 DNA follows: TGTGCCAGCAACCCCCGGCTAGAGAGTGAGCAGTTCTTC.

The table lists this clone with a few counts. The V gene is TRBV2, the J gene TRBJ1-1; D remains unclear. The CDR3 extends over 14 amino acids. Germline CDR1 SNHLY, CDR2 FYNNEI. Trimming left V 8 bases short and J 0 bases short, with 13 bases between. CDR3 nucleotide sequence: TGTGCCAGCGTTGCCGGACGGTTGAACACTGAAGCTTTCTTT. Its protein is CASVAGRLNTEAFF.

This clone was detected once. The chain links TRBV5-4 to TRBJ2-2; TRBD1 aligns across 7 bases. CDR3 length equals 15 residues. CDR1 is SGHNT and CDR2 is YYREEE in the germline V gene (reference sequence). V lost 0 bases to trimming and J lost 3 bases; unmatched junction nucleotides: 2. This CDR3 is CASSLAGTDTGELFF. The DNA of the CDR3 is TGTGCCAGCAGCTTGGCCGGGACAGACACCGGGGAGCTGTTTTTT.

CDR3 amino acids: CASSQVFGNMNTGELFF. The DNA for the CDR3 is TGCGCCAGCAGCCAAGTTTTCGGGAACATGAACACCGGGGAGCTGTTTTTT. This chain links TRBV4-3 with TRBJ2-2; D may be TRBD2 (5 bases). The ends were cut back, 1 base at V and 1 base at J, with 13 bases in the middle. Per germline, CDR1 LGHNA and CDR2 YSLEER. The CDR3 has 17 amino acids.

This clone was seen once. The rearrangement joins TRBV6-1 to TRBJ2-3; no reliable D call. Germline V gene lookup returns CDR1 MNHNS and CDR2 SASEGT. Trimming stripped 6 bases from V and 7 bases from J, with 11 bases between. The CDR3 contains 12 residues. The CDR3 nucleotides are TGTGCCAGCAGGACCGACGAGAATACGCAGTATTTT. Translation: CASRTDENTQYF.

J is TRBJ1-1 and V is TRBV5-4, with D possibly matching TRBD1 (5 bases). The CDR3 spans 15 residues. Germline assignment: CDR1 SGHNT and CDR2 YYREEE (reference sequence). V was clipped by 4 bases and J by 3 bases, with 16 bases between them. The CDR3 bases are TGTGCCAGCAGCACGGGAGCAGGGTGGGACACTGAAGCTTTCTTT. It specifies CASSTGAGWDTEAFF.

Comment on this clone: This same CDR3 is encoded by further DNA sequences in the sample. The chain carries TRBV5-1 and TRBJ1-2; 9 positions agree with TRBD1. CDR3 length equals 13 residues. Germline-derived CDR1 and CDR2 are SGHRS and YFSETQ. V shed 4 bases, J shed 5 bases, and the junction held 3 bases outside the gene matches. CDR3 region: CASSPGQGYGYTF. The CDR3 bases are TGCGCCAGCAGCCCGGGACAGGGATATGGCTACACCTTC. Full variable domain (missing parts from reference TRBV5-1 and TRBJ1-2): KAGVTQTPRYLIKTRGQQVTLSCSPISGHRSVSWYQQTPGQGLQFLFEYFSETQRNKGNFPGRFSGRQFSNSRSEMNVSTLELGDSALYLCASSPGQGYGYTFGSGTRLTVV.

This chain joins TRBV19 and TRBJ2-7; D may be TRBD2 (5 bases). Trimming took off 4 bases at V and 6 bases at J, with 13 bases between the two ends. Germline V lookup: CDR1 LNHDA, CDR2 SQIVND (reference sequence). The CDR3 spans 13 residues. CDR3 nucleotides: TGTGCCAGTAGTACCTTCCCCGAGGGCGAGCAGTACTTC. Translating it yields CASSTFPEGEQYF.

This clone was recorded only once. The chain recombines TRBV27 with TRBJ2-3; 9 bases map to TRBD2. Per germline, CDR1 MNHEY and CDR2 SMNVEV (reference sequence). J was trimmed by 1 base and V by 10 bases; bases with no gene match: 15. This CDR3 comprises 17 residues. CDR3 nucleotide sequence: TGTGCCACCAAACGGGGGGGCGCGGGAGGGGGCACAGATACGCAGTATTTT. Its protein is CATKRGGAGGGTDTQYF.

Concerning this clone: In the same sample, other DNA sequences code for this CDR3. The chain recombines TRBV7-3 with TRBJ1-1; D uncertain. CDR1 is SGHTA and CDR2 is FQGTGA in the germline V gene. The V gene lost 2 bases and the J gene lost 7 bases, with 5 bases spanning the gap. The CDR3 covers 11 residues. The CDR3 protein is CASSLGGEAFF. As DNA, the CDR3 is TGTGCCAGCAGCTTAGGAGGTGAAGCTTTCTTT.

This clone was detected once. The chain employs TRBV7-9 and TRBJ2-1, with D perhaps being TRBD1 or TRBD2 (5 bases each). CDR1 is SEHNR and CDR2 is FQNEAQ in the germline V gene (reference sequence). This CDR3 is built from 15 residues. Trimming stripped 8 bases from V and 4 bases from J, with 18 bases between. In DNA form, the CDR3 reads TGTGCCAGCCCCCCATCCGGGGCCAGTTACAATGAGCAGTTCTTC. Amino acids: CASPPSGASYNEQFF.

This rearrangement joins TRBV7-2 to TRBJ2-3; no definite D call. CDR3 size: 13 residues. Trimming removed 3 bases from V and 6 bases from J, with 10 bases in between. CDR1 and CDR2 (germline): SGHTA, FQGNSA. CDR3 residues: CASSFSWTDTQYF. The CDR3 bases are TGTGCCAGCAGCTTCTCTTGGACCGATACGCAGTATTTT.

About this clone: Other DNA sequences in this sample translate to the same CDR3. V is TRBV7-6 and J is TRBJ2-7; 11 bases are shared with TRBD2. CDR1 is SGHVS and CDR2 is FNYEAQ in the germline V gene. V lost 3 bases and J lost 0; bases outside the gene matches: 4. CDR3 length: 16 amino acids. CDR3 coding DNA: TGTGCCAGCAGCTTCGGACTAGCGGGTACCTCCTACGAGCAGTACTTC. Translation gives CASSFGLAGTSYEQYF. Complete variable domain (other parts from reference TRBV7-6 and TRBJ2-7): GAGVSQSPRYKVTKRGQDVALRCDPISGHVSLYWYRQALGQGPEFLTYFNYEAQQDKSGLPNDRFSAERPEGSISTLTIQRTEQRDSAMYRCASSFGLAGTSYEQYFGPGTRLTVT.

On this clone itself: Other DNA variants within this sample encode the same CDR3. The chain links TRBV5-5 to TRBJ1-1, with D maybe TRBD1 (6 bases). From germline, CDR1 is SGHKS and CDR2 YYEKEE (reference sequence). V was cut by 5 bases and J by 5 bases, with 7 bases left in between. The CDR3 totals 11 residues. In DNA form, the CDR3 reads TGTGCCAGCAGTACAGGGACTGAAGCTTTCTTT. Amino acid sequence: CASSTGTEAFF.

The chain uses TRBV9 and TRBJ1-4, with D hard to call. Per germline, CDR1 SGDLS and CDR2 YYNGEE. The ends were cut back, 3 bases at V and 2 bases at J, with 8 bases in the middle. The CDR3 consists of 14 residues. As DNA, the CDR3 is TGTGCCAGCAGCGGAGCGCTCACTAATGAAAAACTGTTTTTT. Translation gives CASSGALTNEKLFF.

This clone came up once. Other nucleotide sequences from this sample produce the same CDR3. The gene calls are TRBV5-1 and TRBJ1-1; TRBD1 might be the D (5 bases). This CDR3 spans 13 amino acids. Germline V CDR1 and CDR2: SGHRS, YFSETQ. Trimming took off 4 bases at V and 4 bases at J, with 11 bases between the two ends. The chain's CDR3 is CASSLQGGTEAFF. In DNA form, the CDR3 reads TGCGCCAGCAGCCTCCAGGGAGGCACTGAAGCTTTCTTT. Based on the CDR3 plus reference TRBV5-1 and TRBJ1-1, the full variable domain is KAGVTQTPRYLIKTRGQQVTLSCSPISGHRSVSWYQQTPGQGLQFLFEYFSETQRNKGNFPGRFSGRQFSNSRSEMNVSTLELGDSALYLCASSLQGGTEAFFGQGTRLTVV.

The genes are TRBV10-3 and TRBJ2-1; D remains ambiguous. Trimming removed 2 bases from V and 7 bases from J, with 12 bases in between. Germline V gene data show CDR1 as ENHRY and CDR2 as SYGVKD. The CDR3 length is 14 residues. CDR3 bases: TGTGCCATCAGTGAGAAGGTAGAGAAGAATGAGCAGTTCTTC. This gives the protein CAISEKVEKNEQFF.

In its sample, this clone was seen once. This sample also contains other DNA sequences that code for the same CDR3. The V and J genes are TRBV5-1 and TRBJ2-1, with TRBD1 matching 7 bases. V lost 4 bases, J lost 7 bases, and 5 bases stayed unmatched. The CDR3 extends over 13 amino acids. CDR1 and CDR2 from the germline V gene are SGHRS and YFSETQ. DNA for the CDR3: TGCGCCAGCAGCCCCGACAGGGCTAATGAGCAGTTCTTC. Translated, it gives CASSPDRANEQFF. Full variable domain (remainder filled in from reference TRBV5-1 and TRBJ2-1): KAGVTQTPRYLIKTRGQQVTLSCSPISGHRSVSWYQQTPGQGLQFLFEYFSETQRNKGNFPGRFSGRQFSNSRSEMNVSTLELGDSALYLCASSPDRANEQFFGPGTRLTVL.

The chain recombines TRBV5-5 with TRBJ1-5; D is undetermined. Germline V CDR1 and CDR2: SGHKS, YYEKEE (reference sequence). V was shortened by 3 bases and J by 5 bases, with 12 bases between the two germline ends. The CDR3 extends over 14 amino acids. CDR3: CASSSAWGDQPQHF. DNA of the CDR3: TGTGCCAGCAGCTCCGCTTGGGGAGATCAGCCCCAGCATTTT.

The V and J genes are TRBV11-2 and TRBJ1-1; no clear D gene. Looked up from germline, CDR1 is SGHAT and CDR2 is FQNNGV. CDR3 length equals 14 residues. The V and J ends lost 5 bases and 1 base respectively, with 11 bases between them. The CDR3 reads CASSLQVGNTEAFF. The CDR3 coding sequence is TGTGCCAGCAGCCTTCAGGTGGGGAACACTGAAGCTTTCTTT.